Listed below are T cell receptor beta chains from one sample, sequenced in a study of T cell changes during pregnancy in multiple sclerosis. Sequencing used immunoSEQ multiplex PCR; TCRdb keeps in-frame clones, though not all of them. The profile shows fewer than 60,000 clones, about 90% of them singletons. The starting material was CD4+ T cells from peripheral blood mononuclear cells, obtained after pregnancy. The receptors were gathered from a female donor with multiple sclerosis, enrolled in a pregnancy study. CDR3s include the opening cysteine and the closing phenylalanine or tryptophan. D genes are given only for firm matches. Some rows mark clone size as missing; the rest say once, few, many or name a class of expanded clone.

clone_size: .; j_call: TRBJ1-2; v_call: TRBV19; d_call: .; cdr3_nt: TGTGCCAGTAGTCCCCGTCCTAACTATGGCTACACCTTC; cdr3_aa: CASSPRPNYGYTF
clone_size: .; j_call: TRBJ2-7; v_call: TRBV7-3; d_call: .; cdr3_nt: TGTGCCAGCAGTCAAGGACAGATCGTCTCCTACGAGCAGTACTTC; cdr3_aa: CASSQGQIVSYEQYF
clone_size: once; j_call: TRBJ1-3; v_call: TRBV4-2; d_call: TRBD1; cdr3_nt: TGTGCCAGCAGCCAAAACAGGGGGGCTGGAAACACCATATATTTT; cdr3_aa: CASSQNRGAGNTIYF
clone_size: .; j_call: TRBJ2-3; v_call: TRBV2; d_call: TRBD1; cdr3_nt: TGTGCCAGCAGTGAATCCAGGGGGGATACGCAGTATTTT; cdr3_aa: CASSESRGDTQYF
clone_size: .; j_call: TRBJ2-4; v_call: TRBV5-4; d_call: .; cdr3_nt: TGTGCCAGCAGCTTTGGACTAGTCAGGGGTGGGTCCTTAGCCAAAAACATTCAGTACTTC; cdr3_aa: CASSFGLVRGGSLAKNIQYF
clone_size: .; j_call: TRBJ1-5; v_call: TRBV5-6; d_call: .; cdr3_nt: TGTGCCAGCAGCTCCAGGGGCGGCAATCAGCCCCAGCATTTT; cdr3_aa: CASSSRGGNQPQHF
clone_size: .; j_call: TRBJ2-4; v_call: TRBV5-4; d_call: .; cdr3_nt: TGTGCCAGCAGCTTGGCCCGGCCAGGGGGGAACATTCAGTACTTC; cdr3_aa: CASSLARPGGNIQYF
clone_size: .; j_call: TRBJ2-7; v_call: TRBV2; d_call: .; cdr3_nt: TGTGCCAGCAGTTATTTACAGGGCACTCAGTACTTC; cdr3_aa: CASSYLQGTQYF
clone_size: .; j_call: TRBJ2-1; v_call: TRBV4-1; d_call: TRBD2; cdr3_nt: TGCGCCAGCATCTCGCCGGGGGGGAATGAGCAGTTCTTC; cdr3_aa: CASISPGGNEQFF
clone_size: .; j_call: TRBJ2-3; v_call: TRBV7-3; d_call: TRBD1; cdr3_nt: TGTGCCAGCAGCTACAGGGGCGAGACAGATACGCAGTATTTT; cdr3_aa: CASSYRGETDTQYF
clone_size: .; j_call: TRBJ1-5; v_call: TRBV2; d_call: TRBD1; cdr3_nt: TGTGCCAGCAGTGAGGAAGGGACAGGGTTACATCAGCCCCAGCATTTT; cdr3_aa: CASSEEGTGLHQPQHF
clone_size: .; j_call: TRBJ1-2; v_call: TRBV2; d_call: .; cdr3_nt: TGTGCCAGCGCCCCGTCGTCAGGGGCAGTGGCTGGCTACACCTTC; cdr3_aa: CASAPSSGAVAGYTF
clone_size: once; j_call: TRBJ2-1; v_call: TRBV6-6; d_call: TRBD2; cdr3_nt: TGTGCCAGCAGTTACGGACTAGCGGGGGGCCCGTGGCAGTTCTTC; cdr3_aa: CASSYGLAGGPWQFF
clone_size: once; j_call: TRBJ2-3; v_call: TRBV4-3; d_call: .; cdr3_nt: TGCGCCAGCAGCCAAGACCCCCATGAGGGGGGGGCCTCCCACACAGATACGCAGTATTTT; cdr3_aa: CASSQDPHEGGASHTDTQYF
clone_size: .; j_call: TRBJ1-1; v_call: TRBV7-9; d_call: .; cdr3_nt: TGTGCCAGCAGCCAATATCCGGACAAAAACACTGAAGCTTTCTTT; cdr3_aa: CASSQYPDKNTEAFF
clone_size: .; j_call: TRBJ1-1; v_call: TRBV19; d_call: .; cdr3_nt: TGTGCCAGTAGTACCCGTCTAACTGAAGCTTTCTTT; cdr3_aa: CASSTRLTEAFF
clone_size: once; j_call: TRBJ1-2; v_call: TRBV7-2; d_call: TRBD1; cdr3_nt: TGTGCCAGCAGCAGGGGACAGGGCTATGGCTACACCTTC; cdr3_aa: CASSRGQGYGYTF
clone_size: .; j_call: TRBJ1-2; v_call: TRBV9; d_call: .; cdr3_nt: TGTGCCAGCAGCGTAGACGGCATCGGAGTCTATGGCTACACCTTC; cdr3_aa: CASSVDGIGVYGYTF
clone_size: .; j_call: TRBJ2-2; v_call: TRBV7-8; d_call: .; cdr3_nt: TGTGCCAGCATACCGGGGATTAACACCGGGGAGCTGTTTTTT; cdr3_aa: CASIPGINTGELFF
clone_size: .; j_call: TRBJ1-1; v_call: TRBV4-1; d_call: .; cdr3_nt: TGCGCCAGCAGCCAGGGGGGACGGCCGAACACTGAAGCTTTCTTT; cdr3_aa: CASSQGGRPNTEAFF
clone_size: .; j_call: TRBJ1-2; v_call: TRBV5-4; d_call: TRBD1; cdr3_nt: TGTGCCAGCAGATCCGGGACAGGGTATGGCTACACCTTC; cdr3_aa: CASRSGTGYGYTF
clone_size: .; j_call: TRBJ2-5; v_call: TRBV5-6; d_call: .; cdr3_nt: TGTGCCACCTGTGGAGACTGCCAAGAGACCCAGTACTTC; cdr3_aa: CATCGDCQETQYF
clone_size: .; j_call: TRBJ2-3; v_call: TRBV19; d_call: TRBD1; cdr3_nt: TGTGCCAGTAGTATAAGGGACAGGTACACAGATACGCAGTATTTT; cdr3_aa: CASSIRDRYTDTQYF
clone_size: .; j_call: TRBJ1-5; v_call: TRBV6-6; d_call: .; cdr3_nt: TGTGCCAGCACAGCGGGCGGAAATCAGCCCCAGCATTTT; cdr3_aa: CASTAGGNQPQHF
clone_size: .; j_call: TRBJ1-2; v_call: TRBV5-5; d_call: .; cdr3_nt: TGTGCCAGCAGCTCGAGGGCTTCGAATAACTATGGCTACACCTTC; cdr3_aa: CASSSRASNNYGYTF
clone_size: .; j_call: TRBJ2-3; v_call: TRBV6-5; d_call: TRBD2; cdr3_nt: TGTGCCAGCACGGGACTAGCGACAGATACGCAGTATTTT; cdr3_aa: CASTGLATDTQYF
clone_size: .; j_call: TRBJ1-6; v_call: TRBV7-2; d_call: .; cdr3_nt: TGTGCCAGCAGCTCTAGTCTACCCCTCCACTTT; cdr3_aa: CASSSSLPLHF
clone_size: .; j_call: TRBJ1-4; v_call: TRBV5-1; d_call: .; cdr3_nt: TGCGCCAGCAGCTTGGTTTGGGGAGGAGGTGAAAAACTGTTTTTT; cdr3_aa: CASSLVWGGGEKLFF
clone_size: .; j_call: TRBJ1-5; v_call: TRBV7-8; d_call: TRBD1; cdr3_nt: TGTGCCAGCAGCTTAGTAACTCAGGGGGCCTTACACCAACCCCAGCATTTT; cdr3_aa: CASSLVTQGALHQPQHF
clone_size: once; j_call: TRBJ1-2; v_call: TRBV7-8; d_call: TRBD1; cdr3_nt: TGTGCCAGCAGCTACAGCAGAGGGGGCGGTCTGGGCTATGGCTACACCTTC; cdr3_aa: CASSYSRGGGLGYGYTF
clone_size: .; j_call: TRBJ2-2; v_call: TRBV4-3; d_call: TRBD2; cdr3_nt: TGCGCCAGCAGCCAAATCCTTAGCGGGGTCATATCGGGGGAGCTGTTTTTT; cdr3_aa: CASSQILSGVISGELFF
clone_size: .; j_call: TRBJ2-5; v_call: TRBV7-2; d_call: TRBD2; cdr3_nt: TGTGCCAGCAGCTTTTACACTAGCGGGGGGGAGACCCAGTACTTC; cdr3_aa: CASSFYTSGGETQYF
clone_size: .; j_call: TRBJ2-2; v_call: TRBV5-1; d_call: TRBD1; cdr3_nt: TGCGCCAGCAGCGGGACAGTGACCTCGAACACCGGGGAGCTGTTTTTT; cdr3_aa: CASSGTVTSNTGELFF
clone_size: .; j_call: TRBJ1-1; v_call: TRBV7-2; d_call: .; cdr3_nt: TGTGCCAGCGGGAGCGGGGGCAAATTCTTT; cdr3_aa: CASGSGGKFF
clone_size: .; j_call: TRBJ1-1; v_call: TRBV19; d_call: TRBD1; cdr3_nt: TGTGCCAGTATCCAAGGGGGCAGGCAGAACACTGAAGCTTTCTTT; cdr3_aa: CASIQGGRQNTEAFF
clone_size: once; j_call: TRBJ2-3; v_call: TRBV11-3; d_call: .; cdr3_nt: TGTGCCAGCAGCTTTAGGGGGGGGGATACGCAGTATTTT; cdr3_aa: CASSFRGGDTQYF
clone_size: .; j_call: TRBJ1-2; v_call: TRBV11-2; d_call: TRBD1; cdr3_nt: TGTGCCAGCAGCTTATCGGGACAGGAAAACTATGGCTACACCTTC; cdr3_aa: CASSLSGQENYGYTF
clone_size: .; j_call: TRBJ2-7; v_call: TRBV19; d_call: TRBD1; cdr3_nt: TGTGCCAGTAGCCCTACAGGGGATGGTCTCTACGAGCAGTACTTC; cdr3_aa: CASSPTGDGLYEQYF
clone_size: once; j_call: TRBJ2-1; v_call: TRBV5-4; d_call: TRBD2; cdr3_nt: TGTGCCAGCAGCGGCACCACGCTAGCGGGGGGACCACCGTCCTACAATGAGCAGTTCTTC; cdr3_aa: CASSGTTLAGGPPSYNEQFF
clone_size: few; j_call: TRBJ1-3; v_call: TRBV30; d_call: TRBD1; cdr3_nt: TGTGCCTGGAGAGATGTTGGCAGGGGGGACACCATATATTTT; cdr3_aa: CAWRDVGRGDTIYF
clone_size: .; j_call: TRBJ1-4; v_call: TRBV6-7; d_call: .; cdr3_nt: TGTGCCAGCAGTTACTCGAATAGGGGGAATGAAAAACTGTTTTTT; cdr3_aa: CASSYSNRGNEKLFF
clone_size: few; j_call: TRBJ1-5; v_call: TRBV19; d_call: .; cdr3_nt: TGTGCCAGTAGTATAACTGGGACACAGAGCAATCAGCCCCAGCATTTT; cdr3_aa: CASSITGTQSNQPQHF